These T cell receptor beta chains were read from a single sample in a study of Ad26.COV2.S vaccination and SARS-CoV-2 variants. Profiled with immunoSEQ multiplex PCR; TCRdb holds only in-frame clones, not every one. This sample carries about 400,000 clones, 80% to 90% of them seen once, and the ten largest clones take around 3.4%. The sample was peripheral blood, taken in a trial of Ad26.COV2.S vaccine versus placebo. The receptors stem from a person between 18 and 65 years old who received the Ad26.COV2.S COVID-19 vaccine or a placebo. Both conserved end residues are part of each CDR3. The order of the fields is CDR3 DNA, CDR3 protein, D gene, J gene, clone size, V gene. A D gene is named only where the DNA matches it firmly. A clone size is listed for some rows: how often the clone was seen (once, few, many), or a class if it is expanded.

TGTGCCAGCAGCAGGCGATACGAGCAGTACTTC | CASSRRYEQYF | NA | TRBJ2-7 | NA | TRBV3-1/TRBV3-2
TGTGCCAGCAGCTTAGTTGGGACTAGAACCACAGATACGCAGTATTTT | CASSLVGTRTTDTQYF | TRBD2 | TRBJ2-3 | NA | TRBV7-2
TGTGCCAGCAGTCTCCCGGGACAGGGACCCAATGAGCAGTTCTTC | CASSLPGQGPNEQFF | TRBD1 | TRBJ2-1 | NA | TRBV6-5
TGTGCCAGCAGTTACTCGATCCACCGCTCTTATGGCTACACCTTC | CASSYSIHRSYGYTF | NA | TRBJ1-2 | NA | TRBV6-2/TRBV6-3
TGTGCCAGCAGCGAAGCTAGCTTAGATACGCAGTATTTT | CASSEASLDTQYF | NA | TRBJ2-3 | NA | TRBV9
TGTGCCAGTTCAGGGACAGGGCACTCTGAAGCTTTCTTT | CASSGTGHSEAFF | TRBD1 | TRBJ1-1 | many | TRBV2
TGTGCCAGCAGCCAAGATCTTCTAGCGGGGGCCGCATACGAGCAGTACTTC | CASSQDLLAGAAYEQYF | TRBD2 | TRBJ2-7 | once | TRBV3-1/TRBV3-2
TGTGCCAGCAGCTTAGGAGGACAGGGCAATAAGCAGTACTTC | CASSLGGQGNKQYF | TRBD1 | TRBJ2-7 | NA | TRBV13
TGCGCCAGCAGCCAAGTTGGAGCAGGGTCTAACTATGGCTACACCTTC | CASSQVGAGSNYGYTF | NA | TRBJ1-2 | once | TRBV4-3
TGTGCCAGCCAGCCCCCCAGCCCCAATGGCTACACCTTC | CASQPPSPNGYTF | NA | TRBJ1-2 | NA | TRBV6-5
TGCGCCAGCAGCCATCCCGTGGCAGGATCCTACGAGCAGTACTTC | CASSHPVAGSYEQYF | NA | TRBJ2-7 | NA | TRBV4-1
TGTGCCAGCAGTCGCGCAGGGGCTGCTTTCTTT | CASSRAGAAFF | NA | TRBJ1-1 | NA | TRBV12-3/TRBV12-4
TGTGCCACGAGACAGGGTGTGGGTGAGCAGTACTTC | CATRQGVGEQYF | TRBD1 | TRBJ2-7 | NA | TRBV27
TGCGCCAGCAGCCAAGATTTCAGCAATCAGCCCCAGCATTTT | CASSQDFSNQPQHF | NA | TRBJ1-5 | NA | TRBV4-3
TGTGCCAGCAGCTTGGGGGGGCTTAACTATGGCTACACCTTC | CASSLGGLNYGYTF | NA | TRBJ1-2 | NA | TRBV5-6